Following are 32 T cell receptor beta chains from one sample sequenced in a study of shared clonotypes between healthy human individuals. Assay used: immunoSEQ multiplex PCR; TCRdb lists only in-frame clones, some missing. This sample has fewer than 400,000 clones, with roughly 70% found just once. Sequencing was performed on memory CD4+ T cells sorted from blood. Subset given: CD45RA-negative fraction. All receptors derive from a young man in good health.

The CDR3 DNA follows: TGCAGTGCCCCCGTGGGAGAGACCCAGTACTTC. Its protein is CSAPVGETQYF. The gene calls are TRBV20-1 and TRBJ2-5; D gene unclear. CDR3 length: 11 residues. Per germline, CDR1 DFQATT and CDR2 SNEGSKA (reference sequence). Between the trimmed V and J ends, which lost 6 bases and 4 bases, there was a span of 9 bases.

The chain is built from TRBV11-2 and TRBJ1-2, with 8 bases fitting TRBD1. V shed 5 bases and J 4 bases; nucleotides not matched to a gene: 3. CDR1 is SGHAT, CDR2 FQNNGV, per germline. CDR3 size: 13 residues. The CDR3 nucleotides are TGTGCCAGCAGCCCCGGACAGGGCTATGGCTACACCTTC. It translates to CASSPGQGYGYTF.

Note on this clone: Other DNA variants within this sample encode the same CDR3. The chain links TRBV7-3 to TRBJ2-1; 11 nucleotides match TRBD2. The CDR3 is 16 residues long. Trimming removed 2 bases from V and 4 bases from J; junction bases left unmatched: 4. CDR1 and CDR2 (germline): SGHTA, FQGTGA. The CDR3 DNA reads TGTGCCAGCAGCTTACTAGCGGGAGGTCCATACAATGAGCAGTTCTTC. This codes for CASSLLAGGPYNEQFF. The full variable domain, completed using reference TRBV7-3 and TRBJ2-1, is GAGVSQTPSNKVTEKGKYVELRCDPISGHTALYWYRQSLGQGPEFLIYFQGTGAADDSGLPNDRFFAVRPEGSVSTLKIQRTERGDSAVYLCASSLLAGGPYNEQFFGPGTRLTVL.

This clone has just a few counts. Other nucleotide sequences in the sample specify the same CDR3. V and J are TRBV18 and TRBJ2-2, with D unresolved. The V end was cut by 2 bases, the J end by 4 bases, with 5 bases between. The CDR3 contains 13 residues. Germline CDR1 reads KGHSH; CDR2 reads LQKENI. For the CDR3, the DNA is TGTGCCAGCTCACCAACCTCCACCGGGGAGCTGTTTTTT. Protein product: CASSPTSTGELFF. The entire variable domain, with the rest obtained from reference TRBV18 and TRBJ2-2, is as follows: NAGVMQNPRHLVRRRGQEARLRCSPMKGHSHVYWYRQLPEEGLKFMVYLQKENIIDESGMPKERFSAEFPKEGPSILRIQQVVRGDSAAYFCASSPTSTGELFFGEGSRLTVL.

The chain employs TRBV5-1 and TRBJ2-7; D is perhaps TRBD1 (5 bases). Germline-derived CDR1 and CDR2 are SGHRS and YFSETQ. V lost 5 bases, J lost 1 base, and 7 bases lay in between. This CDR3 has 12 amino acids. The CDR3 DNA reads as TGCGCCAGCAGGGACAAATCCTACGAGCAGTACTTC. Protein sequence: CASRDKSYEQYF.

The CDR3 loop is CASRIQGDCCEQYF. The CDR3 DNA sequence: TGTGCCAGCAGAATACAGGGGGACTGTTGTGAGCAGTACTTC. The chain is built from TRBV6-1 and TRBJ2-7; 8 bases fit TRBD1. J gave up 7 bases and V 6 bases, and 11 bases lay outside the gene matches. Per the germline V gene, CDR1 is MNHNS and CDR2 is SASEGT. The CDR3 runs 14 residues.

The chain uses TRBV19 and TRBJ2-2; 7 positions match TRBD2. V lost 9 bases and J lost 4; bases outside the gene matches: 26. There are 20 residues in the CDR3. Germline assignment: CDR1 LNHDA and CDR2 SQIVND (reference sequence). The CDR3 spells CASNSLLPRGRAGSTGELFF. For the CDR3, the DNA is TGTGCCAGCAACTCCCTTCTCCCCCGGGGGAGGGCCGGTAGCACCGGGGAGCTGTTTTTT.

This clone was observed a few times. The CDR3 region is CASSPAGTDYGYTF. CDR3 DNA sequence: TGTGCCAGCAGTCCGGCGGGGACGGATTATGGCTACACCTTC. V is TRBV28 and J is TRBJ1-2; D possibly corresponds to TRBD1 (5 bases). The CDR3 totals 14 residues. Germline CDR1 is MDHEN and CDR2 is SYDVKM. Trimming shortened V by 5 bases and J by 5 bases, and 15 bases separated the two germline ends.

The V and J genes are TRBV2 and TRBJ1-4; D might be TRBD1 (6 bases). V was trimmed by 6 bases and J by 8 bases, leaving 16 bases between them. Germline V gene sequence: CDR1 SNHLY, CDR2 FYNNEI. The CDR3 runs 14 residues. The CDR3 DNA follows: TGTGCCAGCAGCGAAACAGGGTTCGGAGAAAAACTGTTTTTT. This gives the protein CASSETGFGEKLFF.

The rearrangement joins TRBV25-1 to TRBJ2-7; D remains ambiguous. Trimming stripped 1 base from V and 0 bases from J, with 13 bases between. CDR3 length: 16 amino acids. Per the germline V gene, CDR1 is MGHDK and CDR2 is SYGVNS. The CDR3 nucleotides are TGTGCCAGCAGTGAATTAGGCGTGAGCCGCTCCTACGAGCAGTACTTC. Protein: CASSELGVSRSYEQYF.

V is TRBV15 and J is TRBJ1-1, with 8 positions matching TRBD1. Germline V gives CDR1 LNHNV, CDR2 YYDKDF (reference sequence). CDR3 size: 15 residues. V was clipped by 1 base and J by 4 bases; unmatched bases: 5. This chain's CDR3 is CATSRVGQGATEAFF. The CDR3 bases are TGTGCCACCAGCAGAGTTGGGCAGGGGGCCACTGAAGCTTTCTTT.

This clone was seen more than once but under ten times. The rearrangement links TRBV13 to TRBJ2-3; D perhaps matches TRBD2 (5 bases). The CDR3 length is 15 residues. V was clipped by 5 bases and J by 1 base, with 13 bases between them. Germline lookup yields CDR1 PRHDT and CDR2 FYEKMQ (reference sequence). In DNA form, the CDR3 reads TGTGCCAGCAGCGAAAGCGGAAGAGGCACAGATACGCAGTATTTT. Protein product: CASSESGRGTDTQYF.

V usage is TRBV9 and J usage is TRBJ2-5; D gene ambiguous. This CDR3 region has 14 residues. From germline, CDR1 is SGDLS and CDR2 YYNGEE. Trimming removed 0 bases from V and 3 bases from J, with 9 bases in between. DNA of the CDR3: TGTGCCAGCAGCGTAGATCCGCTTGAAGAGACCCAGTACTTC. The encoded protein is CASSVDPLEETQYF.

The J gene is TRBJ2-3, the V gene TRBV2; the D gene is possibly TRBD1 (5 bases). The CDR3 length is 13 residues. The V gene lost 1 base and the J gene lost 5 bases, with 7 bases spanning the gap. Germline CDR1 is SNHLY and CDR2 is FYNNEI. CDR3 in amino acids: CASSEVQGDTQYF. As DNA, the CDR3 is TGTGCCAGCAGTGAAGTCCAGGGAGATACGCAGTATTTT.

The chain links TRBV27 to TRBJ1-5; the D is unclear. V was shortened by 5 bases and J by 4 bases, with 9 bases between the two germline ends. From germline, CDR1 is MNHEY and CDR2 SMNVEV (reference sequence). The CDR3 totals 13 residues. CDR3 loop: CASSLIGNQPQHF. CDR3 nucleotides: TGTGCCAGCAGTCTCATCGGGAATCAGCCCCAGCATTTT.

The CDR3 DNA sequence: TGTGCCAGCGGCCCCAGGGGGGGAAACATTCAGTACTTC. This gives the protein CASGPRGGNIQYF. The chain uses TRBV7-8 and TRBJ2-4; D could derive from TRBD1 or TRBD2 (7 bases each). V was clipped by 8 bases and J by 6 bases, with 14 bases between them. CDR1 is SGHVS, CDR2 FQNEAQ, per germline. There are 13 residues in the CDR3.

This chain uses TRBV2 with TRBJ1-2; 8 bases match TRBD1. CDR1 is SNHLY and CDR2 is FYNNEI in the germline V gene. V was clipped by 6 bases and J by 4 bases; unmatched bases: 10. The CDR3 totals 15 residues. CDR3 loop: CASSGQGLQSYGYTF. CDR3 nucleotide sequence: TGTGCCAGCAGCGGACAGGGCCTCCAAAGCTATGGCTACACCTTC.

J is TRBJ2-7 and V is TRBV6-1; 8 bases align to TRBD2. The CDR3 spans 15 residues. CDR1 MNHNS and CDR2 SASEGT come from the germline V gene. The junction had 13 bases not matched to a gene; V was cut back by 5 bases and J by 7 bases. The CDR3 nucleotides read TGTGCCAGCAGTACCCAAGCGGGGGCTCGTGGGGAGCAGTACTTC. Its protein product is CASSTQAGARGEQYF.

The CDR3 bases are TGTGCCAGCAGTGAAGCCGCCGGGGAGCTGTTTTTT. Translated: CASSEAAGELFF. This chain links TRBV2 with TRBJ2-2; D is uncertain. Trimming removed 0 bases from V and 6 bases from J, with 2 bases in between. Germline CDR1 is SNHLY and CDR2 is FYNNEI. The CDR3 consists of 12 residues.

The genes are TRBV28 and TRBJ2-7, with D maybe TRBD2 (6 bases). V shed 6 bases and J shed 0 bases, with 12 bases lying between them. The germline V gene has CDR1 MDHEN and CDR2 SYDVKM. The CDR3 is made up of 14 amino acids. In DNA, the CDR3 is TGTGCCAGCAGCCCCGGGAGCCTCTCCTACGAGCAGTACTTC. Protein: CASSPGSLSYEQYF.

The CDR3 is CASSPNNQDEQYF. The CDR3 nucleotides read TGCGCCAGCAGCCCGAATAACCAGGACGAGCAGTACTTC. The chain has TRBV4-3 and TRBJ2-7; D unresolved. Germline CDR1 is LGHNA and CDR2 is YSLEER. Trimming removed 4 bases at V and 5 bases at J, with 12 bases between. This CDR3 region has 13 residues.

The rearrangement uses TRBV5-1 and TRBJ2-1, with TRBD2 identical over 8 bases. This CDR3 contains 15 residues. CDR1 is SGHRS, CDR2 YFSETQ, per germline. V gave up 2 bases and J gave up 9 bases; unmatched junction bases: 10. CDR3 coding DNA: TGCGCCAGCAGCTTAAAAGCGGGAGCTGCAGTTGAGCAGTTCTTC. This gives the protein CASSLKAGAAVEQFF.

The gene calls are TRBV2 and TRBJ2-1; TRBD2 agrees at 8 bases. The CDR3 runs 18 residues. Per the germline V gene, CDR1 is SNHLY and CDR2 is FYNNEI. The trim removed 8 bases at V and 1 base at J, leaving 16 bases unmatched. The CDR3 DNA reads TGTGCCAGCTCCTCGGGGGGGTTAGCGGAGACTTCCTACAATGAGCAGTTCTTC. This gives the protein CASSSGGLAETSYNEQFF.

The CDR3: CAWSGWREDYNEQFF. The CDR3 bases are TGTGCCTGGAGTGGCTGGCGGGAGGACTACAATGAGCAGTTCTTC. This chain connects TRBV30 to TRBJ2-1, with 8 bases lining up with TRBD2. The junction had 5 bases not matched to a gene; V was cut back by 1 base and J by 3 bases. Germline V lookup: CDR1 GTSNPN, CDR2 SVGIG (reference sequence). The CDR3 loop spans 15 amino acids.

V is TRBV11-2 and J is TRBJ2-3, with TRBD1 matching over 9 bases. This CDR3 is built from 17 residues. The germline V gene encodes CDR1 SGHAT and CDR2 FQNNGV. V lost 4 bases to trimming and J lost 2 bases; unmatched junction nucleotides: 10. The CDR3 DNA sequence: TGTGCCAGCAGCTCCGGACAGGGGCCCCTTCTCACAGATACGCAGTATTTT. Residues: CASSSGQGPLLTDTQYF.

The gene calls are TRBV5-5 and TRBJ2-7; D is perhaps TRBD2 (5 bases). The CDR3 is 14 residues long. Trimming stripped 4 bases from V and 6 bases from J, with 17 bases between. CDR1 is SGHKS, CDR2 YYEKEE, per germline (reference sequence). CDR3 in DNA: TGTGCCAGCAGCCGTGAGGGAGTGGTACGCGAGCAGTACTTC. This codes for CASSREGVVREQYF.

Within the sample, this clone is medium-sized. CDR3: CASSSTGLGQPQHF. CDR3 coding DNA: TGTGCCAGCAGCTCGACAGGGTTGGGTCAGCCCCAGCATTTT. The V gene is TRBV7-2, the J gene TRBJ1-5; 7 bases align to TRBD1. This CDR3 comprises 14 residues. From germline, CDR1 is SGHTA and CDR2 FQGNSA. With V trimmed by 4 bases and J by 6 bases, 6 bases remained unmatched.

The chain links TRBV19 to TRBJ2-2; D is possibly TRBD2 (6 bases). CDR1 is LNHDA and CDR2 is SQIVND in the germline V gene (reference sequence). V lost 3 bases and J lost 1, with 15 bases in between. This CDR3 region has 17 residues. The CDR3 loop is CASSISSRGLNTGELFF. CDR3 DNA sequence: TGTGCCAGTAGTATTAGCTCTAGGGGACTGAACACCGGGGAGCTGTTTTTT.

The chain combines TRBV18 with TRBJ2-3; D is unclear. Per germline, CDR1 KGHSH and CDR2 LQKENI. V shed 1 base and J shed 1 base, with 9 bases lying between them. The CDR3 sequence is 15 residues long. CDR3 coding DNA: TGTGCCAGCTCACCACGGGTACGTGGCACAGATACGCAGTATTTT. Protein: CASSPRVRGTDTQYF.

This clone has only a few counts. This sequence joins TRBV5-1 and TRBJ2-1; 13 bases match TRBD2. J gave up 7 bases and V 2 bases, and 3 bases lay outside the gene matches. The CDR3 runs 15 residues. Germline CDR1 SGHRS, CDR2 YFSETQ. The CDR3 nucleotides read TGCGCCAGCAGCTTCGGACTAGCGGGAGAAAATGAGCAGTTCTTC. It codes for CASSFGLAGENEQFF.

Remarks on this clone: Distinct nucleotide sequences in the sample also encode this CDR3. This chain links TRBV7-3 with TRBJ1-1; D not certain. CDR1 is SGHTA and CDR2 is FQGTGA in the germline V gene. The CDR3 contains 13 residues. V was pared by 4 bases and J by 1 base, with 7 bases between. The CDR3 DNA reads TGTGCCAGCAGCTCCAATAGGAACACTGAAGCTTTCTTT. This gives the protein CASSSNRNTEAFF.

CDR3 protein: CASGLASYEQYF. As DNA, the CDR3 is TGTGCCAGTGGACTAGCGTCCTACGAGCAGTACTTC. This sequence joins TRBV6-1 and TRBJ2-7, with 9 nucleotides matching TRBD2. With V trimmed by 9 bases and J by 1 base, 1 base remained unmatched. The CDR3 is 12 amino acids. Looked up from germline, CDR1 is MNHNS and CDR2 is SASEGT.